This entry features one T cell receptor (beta chain) sequence. Study processing details: Estimates of nucleated cell counts were drawn from the amplification of reference gene primers. Sequencing was performed with immunoSEQ multiplex PCR; in TCRdb, only in-frame clones are kept and a portion is missing. The V and J calls and clone size were taken over from that table, and D and trimming were inferred from the DNA. The sample holds more than 150,000 clones, roughly 82% seen once. The sample is drawn from a study of blood T cell repertoires in COVID-19. Turning to the study itself: Specimens from acute and convalescent COVID-19 originated in the United States, Italy and Spain. In each case, the material was cDNA or gDNA derived from T cells, B-cell-depleted T cells, or PBMCs.

The CDR3 extends over 14 amino acids. CDR1 SQVTM and CDR2 ANQGSEA come from the germline V gene. V gave up 4 bases and J gave up 4 bases, with 16 bases separating them. The material sequenced was peripheral blood. The rearrangement links TRBV29-1 to TRBJ2-5; maybe TRBD2 (6 bases). This TCR was sampled from a woman in her twenties or thirties with acute or convalescent COVID-19. The CDR3 DNA reads TGCAGCGTTGTGGGGGGTATCAGGCGAGAGACCCAGTACTTC. Translated: CSVVGGIRRETQYF.